This TCR beta chain comes out of a study of OX40 agonist ivuxolimab in advanced cancers. Study-wide background: The patients got ivuxolimab, which is an agonistic anti-OX40 (CD134) antibody. Broader study findings: Clonal expansion from baseline to week 6 occurred in both CD4+ and CD8+ T cells.

V dropped 7 bases and J dropped 5 bases, with 14 bases sitting between them. The CDR3 consists of 13 residues. The V gene's germline CDR1 is LNHDA and CDR2 SQIVND (reference sequence). In its sample, this clone was seen once. No antigen is known for it. Libraries were prepared by immunoSEQ multiplex PCR; TCRdb keeps only in-frame clonotypes and omits some of them. The sample consists of 94,000 or so clones, around four fifths of them appearing once. The sequences come from CD4+ or CD8+ T cells sorted from blood, collected in a trial of the OX40 agonist ivuxolimab. The chain has TRBV19 and TRBJ2-5; D not certain. The sequence was collected from an adult with an advanced solid tumor such as melanoma, head and neck, liver or kidney cancer. The CDR3 reads CASTWGNGETQYF. In DNA, the CDR3 is TGTGCCAGTACTTGGGGAAATGGGGAGACCCAGTACTTC.